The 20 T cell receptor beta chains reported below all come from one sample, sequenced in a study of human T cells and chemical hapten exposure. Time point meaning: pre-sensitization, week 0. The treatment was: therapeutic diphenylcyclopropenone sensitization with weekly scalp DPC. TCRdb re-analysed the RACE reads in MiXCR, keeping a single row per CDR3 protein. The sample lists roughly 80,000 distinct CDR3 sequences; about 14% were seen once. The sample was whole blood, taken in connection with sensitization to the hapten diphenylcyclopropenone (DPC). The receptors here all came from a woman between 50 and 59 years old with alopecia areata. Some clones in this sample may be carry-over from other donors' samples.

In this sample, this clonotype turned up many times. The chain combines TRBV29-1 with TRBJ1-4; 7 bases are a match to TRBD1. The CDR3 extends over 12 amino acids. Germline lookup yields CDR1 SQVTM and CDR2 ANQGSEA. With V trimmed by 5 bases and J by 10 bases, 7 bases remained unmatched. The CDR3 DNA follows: TGCAGCGTTAAGGAGACAGGGCGAAAACTGTTTTTT. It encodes CSVKETGRKLFF.

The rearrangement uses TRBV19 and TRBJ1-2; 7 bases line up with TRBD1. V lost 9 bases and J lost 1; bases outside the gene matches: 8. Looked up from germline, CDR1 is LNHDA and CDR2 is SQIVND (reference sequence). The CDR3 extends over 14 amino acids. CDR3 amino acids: CASVQGHLNYGYTF. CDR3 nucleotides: TGTGCCAGCGTACAGGGGCACCTTAACTATGGCTACACCTTC.

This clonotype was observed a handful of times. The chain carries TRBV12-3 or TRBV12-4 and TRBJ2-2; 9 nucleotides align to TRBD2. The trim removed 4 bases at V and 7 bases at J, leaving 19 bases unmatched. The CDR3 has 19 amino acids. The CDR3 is CASSWTLGQREARGGELFF. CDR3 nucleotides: TGTGCCAGCAGTTGGACCCTGGGCCAGCGGGAGGCCAGGGGCGGGGAGCTGTTTTTT.

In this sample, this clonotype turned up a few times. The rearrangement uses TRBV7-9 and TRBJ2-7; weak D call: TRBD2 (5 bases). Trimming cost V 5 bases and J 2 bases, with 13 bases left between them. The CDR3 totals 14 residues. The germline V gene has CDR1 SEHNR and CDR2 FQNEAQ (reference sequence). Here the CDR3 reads CASSPSPGTYEQYF. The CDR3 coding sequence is TGTGCCAGCAGCCCATCCCCGGGAACCTACGAGCAGTACTTC.

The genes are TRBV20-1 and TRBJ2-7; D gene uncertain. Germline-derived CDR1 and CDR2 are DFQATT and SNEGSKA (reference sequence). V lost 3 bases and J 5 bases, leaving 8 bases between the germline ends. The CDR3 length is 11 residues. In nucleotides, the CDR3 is TGCAGTGCTAGTCAGGTGAACGAGCAGTACTTC. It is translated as CSASQVNEQYF.

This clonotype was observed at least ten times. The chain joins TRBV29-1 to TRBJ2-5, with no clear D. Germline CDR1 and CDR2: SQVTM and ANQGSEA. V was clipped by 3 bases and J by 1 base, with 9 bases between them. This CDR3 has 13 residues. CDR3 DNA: TGCAGCGTTGATGGCAGACTCCAAGAGACCCAGTACTTC. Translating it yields CSVDGRLQETQYF.

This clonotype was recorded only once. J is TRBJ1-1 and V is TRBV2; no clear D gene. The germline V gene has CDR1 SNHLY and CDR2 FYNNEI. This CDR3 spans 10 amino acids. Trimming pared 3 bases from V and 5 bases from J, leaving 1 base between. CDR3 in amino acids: CASSDTEAFF. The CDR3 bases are TGTGCCAGCAGTGATACTGAAGCTTTCTTT.

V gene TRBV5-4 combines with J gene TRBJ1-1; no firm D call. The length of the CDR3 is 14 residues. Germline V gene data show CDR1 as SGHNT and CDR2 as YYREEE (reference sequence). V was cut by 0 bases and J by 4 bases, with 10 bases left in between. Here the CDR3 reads CASSLVAEGTEAFF. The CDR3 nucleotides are TGTGCCAGCAGCTTGGTAGCCGAGGGCACTGAAGCTTTCTTT.

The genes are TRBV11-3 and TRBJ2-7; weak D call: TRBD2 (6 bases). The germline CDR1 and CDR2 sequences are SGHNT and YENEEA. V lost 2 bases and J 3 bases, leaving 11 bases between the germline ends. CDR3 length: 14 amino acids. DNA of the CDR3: TGTGCCAGCAGCTTATCTGGCGGGAACTACGAGCAGTACTTC. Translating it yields CASSLSGGNYEQYF.

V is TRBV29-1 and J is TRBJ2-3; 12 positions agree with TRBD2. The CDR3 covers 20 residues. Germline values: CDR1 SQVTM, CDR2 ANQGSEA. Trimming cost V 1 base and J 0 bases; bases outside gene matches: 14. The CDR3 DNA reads TGCAGCGTTGAAGGGACTAGCGGGGAGAGAAGGGGTTACAGCACAGATACGCAGTATTTT. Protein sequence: CSVEGTSGERRGYSTDTQYF.

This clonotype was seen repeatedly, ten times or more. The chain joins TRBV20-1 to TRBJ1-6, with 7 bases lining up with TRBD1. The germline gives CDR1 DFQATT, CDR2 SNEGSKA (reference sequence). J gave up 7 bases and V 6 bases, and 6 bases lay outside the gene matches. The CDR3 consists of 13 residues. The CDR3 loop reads CSALTQGNSPLHF. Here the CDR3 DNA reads TGCAGTGCCTTAACACAGGGGAATTCACCCCTCCACTTT.

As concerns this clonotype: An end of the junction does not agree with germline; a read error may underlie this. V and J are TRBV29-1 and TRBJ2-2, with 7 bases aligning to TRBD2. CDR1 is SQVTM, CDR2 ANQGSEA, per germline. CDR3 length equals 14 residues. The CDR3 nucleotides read TGCAGCGTGCAGCGGGACCCGAACGCCGGGGAGCTGTTTTTT. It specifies CSVQRDPNAGELFF.

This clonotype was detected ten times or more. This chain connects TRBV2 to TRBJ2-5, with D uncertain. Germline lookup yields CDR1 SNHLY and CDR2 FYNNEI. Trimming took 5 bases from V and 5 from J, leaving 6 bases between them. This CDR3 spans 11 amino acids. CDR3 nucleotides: TGTGCCAGCAGTTTTCGGGAGACCCAGTACTTC. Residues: CASSFRETQYF.

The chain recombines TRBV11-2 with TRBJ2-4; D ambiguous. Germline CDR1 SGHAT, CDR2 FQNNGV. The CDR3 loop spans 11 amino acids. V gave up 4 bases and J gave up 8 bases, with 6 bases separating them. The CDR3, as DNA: TGTGCCAGCAGCTCTCGGGACATTCAGTACTTC. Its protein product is CASSSRDIQYF. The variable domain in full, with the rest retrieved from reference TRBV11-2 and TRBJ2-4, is EAGVAQSPRYKIIEKRQSVAFWCNPISGHATLYWYQQILGQGPKLLIQFQNNGVVDDSQLPKDRFSAERLKGVDSTLKIQPAKLEDSAVYLCASSSRDIQYFGAGTRLSVL.

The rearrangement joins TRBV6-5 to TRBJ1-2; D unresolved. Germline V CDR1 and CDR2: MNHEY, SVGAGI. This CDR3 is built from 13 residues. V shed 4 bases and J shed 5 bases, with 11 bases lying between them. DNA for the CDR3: TGTGCCAGCAGTTCGAGGACGGGGTATGGCTACACCTTC. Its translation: CASSSRTGYGYTF.

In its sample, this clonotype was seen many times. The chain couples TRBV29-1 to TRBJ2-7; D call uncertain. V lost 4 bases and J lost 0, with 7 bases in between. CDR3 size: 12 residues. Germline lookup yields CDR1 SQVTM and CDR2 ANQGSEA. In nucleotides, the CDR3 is TGCAGCGTTGGGGGAAGCTCCTACGAGCAGTACTTC. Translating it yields CSVGGSSYEQYF.

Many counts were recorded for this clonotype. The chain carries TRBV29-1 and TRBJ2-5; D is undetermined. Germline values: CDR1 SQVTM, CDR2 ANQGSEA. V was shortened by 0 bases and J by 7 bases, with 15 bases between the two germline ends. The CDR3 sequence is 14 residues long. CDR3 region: CSVEDSRAASTQYF. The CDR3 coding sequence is TGCAGCGTTGAAGATTCACGGGCGGCTTCGACCCAGTACTTC.

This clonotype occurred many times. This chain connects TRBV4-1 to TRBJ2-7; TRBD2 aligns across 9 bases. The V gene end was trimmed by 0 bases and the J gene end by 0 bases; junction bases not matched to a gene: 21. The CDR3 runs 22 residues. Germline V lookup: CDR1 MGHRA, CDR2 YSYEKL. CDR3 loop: CASSQDVTGQNPGLARSYEQYF. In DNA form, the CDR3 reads TGCGCCAGCAGCCAAGACGTTACAGGCCAGAACCCGGGACTAGCTCGCTCCTACGAGCAGTACTTC.

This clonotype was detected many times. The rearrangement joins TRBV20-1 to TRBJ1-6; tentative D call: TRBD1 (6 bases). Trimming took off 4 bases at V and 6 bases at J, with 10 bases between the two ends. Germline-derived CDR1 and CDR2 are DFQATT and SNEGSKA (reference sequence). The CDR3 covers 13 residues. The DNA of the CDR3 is TGCAGTGCTACACAGGGCTTTAATTCACCCCTCCACTTT. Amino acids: CSATQGFNSPLHF.

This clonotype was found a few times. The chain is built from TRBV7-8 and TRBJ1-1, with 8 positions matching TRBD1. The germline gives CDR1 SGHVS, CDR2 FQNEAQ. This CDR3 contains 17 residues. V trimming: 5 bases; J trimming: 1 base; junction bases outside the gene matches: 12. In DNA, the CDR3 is TGTGCCAGCAGCACCAGCCGCGGACAGGGAAAGAACACTGAAGCTTTCTTT. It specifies CASSTSRGQGKNTEAFF.